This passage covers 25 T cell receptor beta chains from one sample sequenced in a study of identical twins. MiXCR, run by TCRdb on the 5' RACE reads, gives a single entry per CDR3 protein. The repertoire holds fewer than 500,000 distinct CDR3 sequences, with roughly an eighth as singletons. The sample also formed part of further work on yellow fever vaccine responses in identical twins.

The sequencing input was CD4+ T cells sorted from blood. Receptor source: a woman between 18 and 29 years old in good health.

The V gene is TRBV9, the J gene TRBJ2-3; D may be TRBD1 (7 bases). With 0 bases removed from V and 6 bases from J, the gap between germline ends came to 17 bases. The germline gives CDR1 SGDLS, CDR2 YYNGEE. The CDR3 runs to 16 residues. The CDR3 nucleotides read TGTGCCAGCAGCGTAGAGGCGGAGGGGGCAAGGGATACGCAGTATTTT. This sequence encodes CASSVEAEGARDTQYF.

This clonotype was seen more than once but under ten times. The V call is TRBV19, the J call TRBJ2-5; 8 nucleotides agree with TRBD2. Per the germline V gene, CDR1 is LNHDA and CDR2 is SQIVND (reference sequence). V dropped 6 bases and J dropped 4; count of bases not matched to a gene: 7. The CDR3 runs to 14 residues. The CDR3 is CASSTPGLVETQYF. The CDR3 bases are TGTGCCAGTAGCACGCCGGGACTAGTAGAGACCCAGTACTTC.

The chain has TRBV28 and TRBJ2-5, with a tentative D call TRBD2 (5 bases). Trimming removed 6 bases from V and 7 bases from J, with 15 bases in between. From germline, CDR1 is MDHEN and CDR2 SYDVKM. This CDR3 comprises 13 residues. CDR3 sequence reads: CASSRPGRATQYF. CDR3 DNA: TGTGCCAGCAGCCGCCCTGGGAGAGCGACCCAGTACTTC.

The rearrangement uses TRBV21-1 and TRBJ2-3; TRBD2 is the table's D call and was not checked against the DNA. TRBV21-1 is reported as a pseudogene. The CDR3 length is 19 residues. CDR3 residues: CASSKRASGGPIGTDTQYF. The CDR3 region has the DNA TGTGCCAGCAGCAAAAGGGCTAGCGGGGGGCCTATCGGCACAGATACGCAGTATTTT.

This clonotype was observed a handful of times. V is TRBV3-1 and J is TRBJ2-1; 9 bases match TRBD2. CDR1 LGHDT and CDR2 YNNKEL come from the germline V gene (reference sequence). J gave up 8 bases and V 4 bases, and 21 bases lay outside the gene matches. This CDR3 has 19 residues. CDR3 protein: CASSRPKFNRGSGGHEQFF. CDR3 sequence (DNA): TGTGCCAGCAGCCGTCCAAAATTCAACAGGGGTAGCGGGGGCCATGAGCAGTTCTTC.

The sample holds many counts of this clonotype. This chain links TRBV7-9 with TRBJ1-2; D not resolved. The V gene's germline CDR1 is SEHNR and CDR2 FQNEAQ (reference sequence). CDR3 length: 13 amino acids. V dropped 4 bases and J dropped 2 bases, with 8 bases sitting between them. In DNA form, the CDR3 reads TGTGCCAGCAGCTCGAGAGGCAACTATGGCTACACCTTC. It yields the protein CASSSRGNYGYTF. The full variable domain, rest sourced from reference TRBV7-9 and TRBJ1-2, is DTGVSQNPRHKITKRGQNVTFRCDPISEHNRLYWYRQTLGQGPEFLTYFQNEAQLEKSRLLSDRFSAERPKGSFSTLEIQRTEQGDSAMYLCASSSRGNYGYTFGSGTRLTVV.

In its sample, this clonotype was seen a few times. CDR3 DNA sequence: TGTGCCAGCAGCTCACCGGACAGGGGGAAGGGCTACGAGCAGTACTTC. Its translation is CASSSPDRGKGYEQYF. The V call is TRBV7-2, the J call TRBJ2-7, with TRBD1 matching over 10 bases. Germline CDR1 reads SGHTA; CDR2 reads FQGNSA. The CDR3 consists of 16 residues. With V trimmed by 4 bases and J by 3 bases, 9 bases remained unmatched. Looking up the rest from reference TRBV7-2 and TRBJ2-7 gives the full variable domain: GAGVSQSPSNKVTEKGKDVELRCDPISGHTALYWYRQSLGQGLEFLIYFQGNSAPDKSGLPSDRFSAERTGGSVSTLTIQRTQQEDSAVYLCASSSPDRGKGYEQYFGPGTRLTVT.

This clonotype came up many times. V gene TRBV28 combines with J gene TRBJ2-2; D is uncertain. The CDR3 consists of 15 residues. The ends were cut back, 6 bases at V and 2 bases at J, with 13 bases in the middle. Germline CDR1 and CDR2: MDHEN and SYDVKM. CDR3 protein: CASSPRRGNTGELFF. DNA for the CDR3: TGTGCCAGCAGCCCTAGACGAGGCAACACCGGGGAGCTGTTTTTT.

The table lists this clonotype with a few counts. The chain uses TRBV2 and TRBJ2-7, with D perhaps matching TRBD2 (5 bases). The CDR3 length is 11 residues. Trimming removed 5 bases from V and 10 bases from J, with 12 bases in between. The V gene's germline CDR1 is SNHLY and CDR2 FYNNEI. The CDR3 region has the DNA TGTGCCAGCAGTCCCGAGGGCCACCAGTACTTC. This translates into CASSPEGHQYF.

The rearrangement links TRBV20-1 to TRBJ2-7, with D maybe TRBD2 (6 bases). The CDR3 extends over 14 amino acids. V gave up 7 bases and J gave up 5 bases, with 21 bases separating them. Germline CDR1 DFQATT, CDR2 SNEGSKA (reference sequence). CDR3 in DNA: TGCAGTGTGGGCCGGGGCGGGATTGTTCACGAGCAGTACTTC. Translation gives CSVGRGGIVHEQYF.

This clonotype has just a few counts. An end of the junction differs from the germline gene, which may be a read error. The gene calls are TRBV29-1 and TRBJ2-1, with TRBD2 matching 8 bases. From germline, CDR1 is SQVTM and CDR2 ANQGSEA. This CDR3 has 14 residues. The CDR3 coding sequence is TGCAGCGTCGAAGGGCGGGGGGCCTACAATGAGCAGTTCTTC. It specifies CSVEGRGAYNEQFF.

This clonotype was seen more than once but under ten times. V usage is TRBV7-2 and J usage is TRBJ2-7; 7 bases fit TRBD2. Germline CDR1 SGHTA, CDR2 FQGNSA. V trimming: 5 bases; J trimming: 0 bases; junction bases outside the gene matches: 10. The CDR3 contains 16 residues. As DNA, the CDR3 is TGTGCCAGCAGCCCCCTGGCGGCGGGAGCCTCCTACGAGCAGTACTTC. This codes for CASSPLAAGASYEQYF. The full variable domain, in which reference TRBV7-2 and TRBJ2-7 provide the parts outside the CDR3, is GAGVSQSPSNKVTEKGKDVELRCDPISGHTALYWYRQSLGQGLEFLIYFQGNSAPDKSGLPSDRFSAERTGGSVSTLTIQRTQQEDSAVYLCASSPLAAGASYEQYFGPGTRLTVT.

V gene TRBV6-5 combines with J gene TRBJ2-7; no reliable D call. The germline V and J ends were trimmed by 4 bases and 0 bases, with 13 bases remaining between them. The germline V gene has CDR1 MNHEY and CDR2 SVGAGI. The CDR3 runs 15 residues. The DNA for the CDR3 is TGTGCCAGCAGTTCCCTCCCTGCCAGCTCCTACGAGCAGTACTTC. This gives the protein CASSSLPASSYEQYF.

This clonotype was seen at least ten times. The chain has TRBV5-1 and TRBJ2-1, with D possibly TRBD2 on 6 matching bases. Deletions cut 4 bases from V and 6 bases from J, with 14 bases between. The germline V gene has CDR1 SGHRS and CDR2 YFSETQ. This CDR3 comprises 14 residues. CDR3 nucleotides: TGCGCCAGCAGCGCGGTTGGGGGGTTCAATGAGCAGTTCTTC. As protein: CASSAVGGFNEQFF.

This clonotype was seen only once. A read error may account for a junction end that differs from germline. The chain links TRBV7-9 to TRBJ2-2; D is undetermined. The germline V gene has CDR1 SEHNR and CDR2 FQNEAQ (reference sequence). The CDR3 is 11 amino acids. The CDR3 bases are TGTACCAGCAGCTTCTCCGGGGAGCTGTTTTTT. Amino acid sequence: CTSSFSGELFF.

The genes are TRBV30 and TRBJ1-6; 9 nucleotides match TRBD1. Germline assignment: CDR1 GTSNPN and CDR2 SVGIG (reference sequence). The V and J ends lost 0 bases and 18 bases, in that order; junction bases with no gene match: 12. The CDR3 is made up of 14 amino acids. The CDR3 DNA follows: TGTGCCTGGAGTGTTTATTCGGGACAGGGAACCCGCCACTTT. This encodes CAWSVYSGQGTRHF.

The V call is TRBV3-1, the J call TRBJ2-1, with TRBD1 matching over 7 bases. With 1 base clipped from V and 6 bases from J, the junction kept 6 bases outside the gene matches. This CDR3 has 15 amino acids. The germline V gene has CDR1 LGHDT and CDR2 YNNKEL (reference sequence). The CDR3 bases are TGTGCCAGCAGCCAAGGGTCCAGGGGGATCAATGAGCAGTTCTTC. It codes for CASSQGSRGINEQFF.

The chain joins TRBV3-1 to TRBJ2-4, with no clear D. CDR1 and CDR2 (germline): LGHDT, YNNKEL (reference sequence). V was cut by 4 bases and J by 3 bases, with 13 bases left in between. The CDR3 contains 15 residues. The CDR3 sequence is CASSPSLVGKNIQYF. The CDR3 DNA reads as TGTGCCAGCAGCCCAAGCCTCGTCGGCAAAAACATTCAGTACTTC.

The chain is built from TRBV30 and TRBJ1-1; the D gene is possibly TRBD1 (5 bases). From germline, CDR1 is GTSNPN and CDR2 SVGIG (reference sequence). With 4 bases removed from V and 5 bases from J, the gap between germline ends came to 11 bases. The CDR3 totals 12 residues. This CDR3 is CAWMGGSTEAFF. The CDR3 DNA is TGTGCCTGGATGGGGGGGTCAACTGAAGCTTTCTTT.

CDR3 loop: CASSYSGQGYGYTF. The CDR3 nucleotides read TGTGCCAGCAGTTACTCGGGACAGGGGTATGGCTACACCTTC. V is TRBV6-2 or TRBV6-3 and J is TRBJ1-2; TRBD1 matches 10 bases. Trimming took 0 bases from V and 5 from J; bases not matched to a gene: 0. The CDR3 sequence is 14 residues long. Germline lookup yields CDR1 MNHEY and CDR2 SVGEGT.

For the CDR3, the DNA is TGTGCCAGCAGCCAAGAGGCCCAGGGCCTAGCCAAAAACATTCAGTACTTC. Amino acid sequence: CASSQEAQGLAKNIQYF. V and J are TRBV4-2 and TRBJ2-4, with a possible D match to TRBD1 (5 bases). The V gene lost 0 bases and the J gene lost 0 bases, with 12 bases spanning the gap. CDR1 LGHNA and CDR2 YNFKEQ come from the germline V gene. The CDR3 extends over 17 amino acids.

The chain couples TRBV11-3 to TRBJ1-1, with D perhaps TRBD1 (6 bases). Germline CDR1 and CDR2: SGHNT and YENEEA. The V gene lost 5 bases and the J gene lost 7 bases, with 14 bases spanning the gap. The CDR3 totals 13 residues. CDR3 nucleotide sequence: TGTGCCAGCAGCCGTACGGGGACAAATGAAGCTTTCTTT. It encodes CASSRTGTNEAFF.

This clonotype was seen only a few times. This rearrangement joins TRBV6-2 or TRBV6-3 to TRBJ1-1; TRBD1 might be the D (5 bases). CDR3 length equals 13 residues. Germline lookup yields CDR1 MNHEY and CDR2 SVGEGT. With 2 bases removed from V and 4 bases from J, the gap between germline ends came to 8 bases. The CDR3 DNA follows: TGTGCCAGCAGTTACGACGGGGCCACTGAAGCTTTCTTT. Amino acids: CASSYDGATEAFF.

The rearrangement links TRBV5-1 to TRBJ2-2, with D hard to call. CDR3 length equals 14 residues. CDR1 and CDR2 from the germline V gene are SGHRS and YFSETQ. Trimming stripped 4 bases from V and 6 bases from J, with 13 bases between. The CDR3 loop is CASSLLPRPGELFF. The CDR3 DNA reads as TGCGCCAGCAGCCTCCTACCGCGTCCCGGGGAGCTGTTTTTT.

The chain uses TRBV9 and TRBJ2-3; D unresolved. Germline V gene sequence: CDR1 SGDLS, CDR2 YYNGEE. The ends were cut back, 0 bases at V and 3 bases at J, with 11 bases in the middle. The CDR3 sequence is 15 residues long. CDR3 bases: TGTGCCAGCAGCGTAGGGACGGCCGGAACAGATACGCAGTATTTT. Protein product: CASSVGTAGTDTQYF.